This entry describes one TCR beta chain. It was with 60 Vbeta and 13 Jbeta primers that the PCR ran. TCRdb's table, derived via immunoSEQ multiplex PCR, lists solely in-frame clones and lacks some. The data contain hundreds of thousands of clones, roughly 80% of them singletons. The data were taken from a study of cytomegalovirus exposure and HLA in healthy donors. This CDR3 spans 17 amino acids. The germline CDR1 and CDR2 sequences are SGDLS and YYNGEE. Trimming at V came to 0 bases and at J to 6 bases, leaving 8 bases not matched to a gene. The sequenced sample consisted of PBMCs. The rearrangement links TRBV9 to TRBJ2-3; 12 bases match TRBD2. This receptor was taken from a man between 40 and 49 years old in good health and CMV-seropositive. The CDR3 DNA follows: TGTGCCAGCAGCGTAGGACTAGCGGGAGAGGGGTTGGATACGCAGTATTTT. Its protein product is CASSVGLAGEGLDTQYF.